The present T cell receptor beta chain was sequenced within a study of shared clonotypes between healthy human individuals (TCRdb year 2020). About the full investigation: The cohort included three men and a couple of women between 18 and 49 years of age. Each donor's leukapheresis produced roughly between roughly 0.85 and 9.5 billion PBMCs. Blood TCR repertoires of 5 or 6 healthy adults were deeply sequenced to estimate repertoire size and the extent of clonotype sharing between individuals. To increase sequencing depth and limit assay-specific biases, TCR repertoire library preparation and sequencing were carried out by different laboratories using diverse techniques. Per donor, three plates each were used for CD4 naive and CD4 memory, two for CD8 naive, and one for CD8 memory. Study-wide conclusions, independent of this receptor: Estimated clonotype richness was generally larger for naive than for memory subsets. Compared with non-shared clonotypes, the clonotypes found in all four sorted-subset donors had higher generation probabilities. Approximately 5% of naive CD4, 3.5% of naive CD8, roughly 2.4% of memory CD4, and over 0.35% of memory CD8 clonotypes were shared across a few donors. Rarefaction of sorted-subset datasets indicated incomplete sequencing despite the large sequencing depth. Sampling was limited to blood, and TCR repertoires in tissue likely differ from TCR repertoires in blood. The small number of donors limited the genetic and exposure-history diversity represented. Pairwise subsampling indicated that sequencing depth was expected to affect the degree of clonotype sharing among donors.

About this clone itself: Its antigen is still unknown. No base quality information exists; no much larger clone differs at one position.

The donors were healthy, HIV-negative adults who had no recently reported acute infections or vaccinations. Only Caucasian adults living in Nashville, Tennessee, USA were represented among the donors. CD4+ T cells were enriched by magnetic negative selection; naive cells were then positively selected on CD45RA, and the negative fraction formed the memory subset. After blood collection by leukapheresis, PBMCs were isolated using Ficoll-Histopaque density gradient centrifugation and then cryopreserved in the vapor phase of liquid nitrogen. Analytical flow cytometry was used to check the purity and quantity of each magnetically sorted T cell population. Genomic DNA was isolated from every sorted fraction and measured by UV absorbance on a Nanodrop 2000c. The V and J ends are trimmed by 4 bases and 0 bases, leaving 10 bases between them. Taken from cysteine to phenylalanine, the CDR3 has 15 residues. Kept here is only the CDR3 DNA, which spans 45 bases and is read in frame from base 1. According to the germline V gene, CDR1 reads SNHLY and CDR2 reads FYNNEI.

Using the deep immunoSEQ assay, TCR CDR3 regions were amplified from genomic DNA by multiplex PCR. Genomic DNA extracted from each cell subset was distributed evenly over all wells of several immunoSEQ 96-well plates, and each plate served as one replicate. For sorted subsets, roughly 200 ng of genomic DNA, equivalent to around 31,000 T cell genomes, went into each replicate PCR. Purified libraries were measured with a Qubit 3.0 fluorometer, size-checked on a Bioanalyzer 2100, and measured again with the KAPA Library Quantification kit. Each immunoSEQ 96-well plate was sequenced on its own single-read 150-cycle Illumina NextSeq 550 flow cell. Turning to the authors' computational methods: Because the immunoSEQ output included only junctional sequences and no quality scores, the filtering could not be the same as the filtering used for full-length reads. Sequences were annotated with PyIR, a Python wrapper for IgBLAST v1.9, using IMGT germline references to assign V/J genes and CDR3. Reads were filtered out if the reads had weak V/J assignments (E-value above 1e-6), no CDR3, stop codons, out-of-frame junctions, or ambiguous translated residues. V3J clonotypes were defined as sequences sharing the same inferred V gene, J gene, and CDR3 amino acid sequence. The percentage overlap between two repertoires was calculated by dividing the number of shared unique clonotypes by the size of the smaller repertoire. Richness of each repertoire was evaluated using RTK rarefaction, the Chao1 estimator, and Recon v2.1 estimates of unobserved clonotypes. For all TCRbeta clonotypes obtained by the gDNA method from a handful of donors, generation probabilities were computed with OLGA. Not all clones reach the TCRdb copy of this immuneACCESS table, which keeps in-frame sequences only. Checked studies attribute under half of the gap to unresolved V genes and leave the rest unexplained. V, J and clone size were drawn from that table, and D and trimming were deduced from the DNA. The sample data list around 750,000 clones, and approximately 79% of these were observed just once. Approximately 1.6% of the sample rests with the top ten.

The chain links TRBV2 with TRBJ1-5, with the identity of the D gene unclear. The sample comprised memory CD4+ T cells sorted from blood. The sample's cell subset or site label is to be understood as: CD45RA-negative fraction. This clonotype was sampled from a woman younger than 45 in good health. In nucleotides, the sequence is TGTGCCAGCAGTGGACGAGGGAATAGCAATCAGCCCCAGCATTTT. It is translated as CASSGRGNSNQPQHF. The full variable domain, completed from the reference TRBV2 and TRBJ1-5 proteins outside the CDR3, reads EPEVTQTPSHQVTQMGQEVILRCVPISNHLYFYWYRQILGQKVEFLVSFYNNEISEKSEIFDDQFSVERPDGSNFTLKIRSTKLEDSAMYFCASSGRGNSNQPQHFGDGTRLSIL.